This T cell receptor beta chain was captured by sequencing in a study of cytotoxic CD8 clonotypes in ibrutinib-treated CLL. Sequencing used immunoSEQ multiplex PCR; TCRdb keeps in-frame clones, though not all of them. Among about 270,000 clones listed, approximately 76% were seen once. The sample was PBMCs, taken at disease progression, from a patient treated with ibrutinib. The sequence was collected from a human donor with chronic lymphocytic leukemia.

This CDR3 is CSADRGLGYTF. As DNA, the CDR3 is TGCAGCGCAGACAGGGGCCTTGGCTACACCTTC. The J gene is TRBJ1-2, the V gene TRBV29-1, with TRBD1 identical over 8 bases. Looked up from germline, CDR1 is SQVTM and CDR2 is ANQGSEA. The CDR3 extends over 11 amino acids. Trimming removed 7 bases from V and 7 bases from J; junction bases left unmatched: 5. The full variable domain, its missing parts supplied by reference TRBV29-1 and TRBJ1-2, is SAVISQKPSRDICQRGTSLTIQCQVDSQVTMMFWYRQQPGQSLTLIATANQGSEATYESGFVIDKFPISRPNLTFSTLTVSNMSPEDSSIYLCSADRGLGYTFGSGTRLTVV.